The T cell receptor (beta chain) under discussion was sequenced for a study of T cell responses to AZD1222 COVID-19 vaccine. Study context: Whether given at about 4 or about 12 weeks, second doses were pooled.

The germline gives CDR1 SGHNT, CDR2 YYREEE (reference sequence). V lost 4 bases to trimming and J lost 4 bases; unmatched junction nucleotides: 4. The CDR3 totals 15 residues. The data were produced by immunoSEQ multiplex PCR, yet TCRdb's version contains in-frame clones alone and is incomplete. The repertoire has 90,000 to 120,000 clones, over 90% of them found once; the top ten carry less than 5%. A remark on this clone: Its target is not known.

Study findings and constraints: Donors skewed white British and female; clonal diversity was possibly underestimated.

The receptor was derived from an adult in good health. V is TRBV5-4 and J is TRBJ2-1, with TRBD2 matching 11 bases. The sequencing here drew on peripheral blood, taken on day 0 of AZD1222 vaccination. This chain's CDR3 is CASSPTSGAYNEQFF. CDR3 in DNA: TGTGCCAGCAGCCCGACTAGCGGGGCGTACAATGAGCAGTTCTTC.